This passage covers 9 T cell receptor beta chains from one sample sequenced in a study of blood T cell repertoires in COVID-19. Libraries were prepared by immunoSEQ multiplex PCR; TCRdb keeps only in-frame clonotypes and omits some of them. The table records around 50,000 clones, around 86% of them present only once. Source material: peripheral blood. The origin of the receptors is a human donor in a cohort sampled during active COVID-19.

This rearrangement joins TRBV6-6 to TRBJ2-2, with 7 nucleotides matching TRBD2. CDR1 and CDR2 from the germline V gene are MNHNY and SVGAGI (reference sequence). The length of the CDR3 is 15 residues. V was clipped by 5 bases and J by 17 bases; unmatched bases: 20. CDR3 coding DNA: TGTGCCAGCAGTGGCCCTAAGGGAGGGCCTCACACCGCCTTTTTT. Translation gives CASSGPKGGPHTAFF.

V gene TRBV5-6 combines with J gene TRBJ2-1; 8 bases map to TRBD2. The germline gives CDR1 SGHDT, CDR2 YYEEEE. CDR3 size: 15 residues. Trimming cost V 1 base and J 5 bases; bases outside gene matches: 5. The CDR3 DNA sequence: TGTGCCAGCAGCTTGTACGGGAGGGCCGACAATGAGCAGTTCTTC. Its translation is CASSLYGRADNEQFF.

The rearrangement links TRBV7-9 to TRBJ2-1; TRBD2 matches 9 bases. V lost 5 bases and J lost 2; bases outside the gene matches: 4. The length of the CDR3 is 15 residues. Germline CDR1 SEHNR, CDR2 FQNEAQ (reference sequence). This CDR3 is CASSTRTSAYNEQFF. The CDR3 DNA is TGTGCCAGCAGCACCCGGACTAGCGCCTACAATGAGCAGTTCTTC.

CDR3 region: CSAPIGGGGTDTQYF. The CDR3 DNA follows: TGCAGCGCCCCGATAGGGGGCGGTGGCACAGATACGCAGTATTTT. J is TRBJ2-3 and V is TRBV29-1; 7 positions match TRBD1. CDR1 is SQVTM and CDR2 is ANQGSEA in the germline V gene. The CDR3 consists of 15 residues. V dropped 7 bases and J dropped 1; count of bases not matched to a gene: 11.

CDR3 sequence: CASSSDRNTIYF. The CDR3 coding sequence is TGTGCCAGCAGCTCCGACAGAAACACCATATATTTT. The J gene is TRBJ1-3, the V gene TRBV7-9, with D hard to call. This CDR3 region has 12 residues. CDR1 and CDR2 (germline): SEHNR, FQNEAQ (reference sequence). Trimming took off 4 bases at V and 5 bases at J, with 6 bases between the two ends.

The CDR3: CAWSAIRGIGRFF. In nucleotides, the CDR3 is TGTGCCTGGAGTGCCATACGGGGAATCGGTCGGTTCTTC. The chain employs TRBV30 and TRBJ2-1; weak D call: TRBD2 (5 bases). Trimming left V 1 base short and J 15 bases short, with 19 bases between. There are 13 residues in the CDR3. Germline V gene data show CDR1 as GTSNPN and CDR2 as SVGIG (reference sequence).

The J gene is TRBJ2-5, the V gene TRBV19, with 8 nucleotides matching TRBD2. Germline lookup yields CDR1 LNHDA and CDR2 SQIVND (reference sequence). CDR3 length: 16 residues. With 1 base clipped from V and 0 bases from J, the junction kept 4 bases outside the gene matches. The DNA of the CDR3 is TGTGCCAGTAGTATAGTGCCTAGCGGGTACCAAGAGACCCAGTACTTC. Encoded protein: CASSIVPSGYQETQYF.

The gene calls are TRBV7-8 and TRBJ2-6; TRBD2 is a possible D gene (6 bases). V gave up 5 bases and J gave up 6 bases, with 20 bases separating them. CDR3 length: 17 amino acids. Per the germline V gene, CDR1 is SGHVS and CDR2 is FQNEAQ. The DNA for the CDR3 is TGTGCCAGCAGCCAAATTCAGCGGGCTCCAAAGGCCAACGTCCTGACTTTC. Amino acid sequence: CASSQIQRAPKANVLTF.

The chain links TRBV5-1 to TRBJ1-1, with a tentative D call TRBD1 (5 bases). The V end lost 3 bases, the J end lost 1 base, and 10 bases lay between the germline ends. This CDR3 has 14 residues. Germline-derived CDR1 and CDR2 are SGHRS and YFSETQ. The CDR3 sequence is CASSSGLKNTEAFF. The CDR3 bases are TGCGCCAGCAGCTCGGGACTTAAGAACACTGAAGCTTTCTTT.